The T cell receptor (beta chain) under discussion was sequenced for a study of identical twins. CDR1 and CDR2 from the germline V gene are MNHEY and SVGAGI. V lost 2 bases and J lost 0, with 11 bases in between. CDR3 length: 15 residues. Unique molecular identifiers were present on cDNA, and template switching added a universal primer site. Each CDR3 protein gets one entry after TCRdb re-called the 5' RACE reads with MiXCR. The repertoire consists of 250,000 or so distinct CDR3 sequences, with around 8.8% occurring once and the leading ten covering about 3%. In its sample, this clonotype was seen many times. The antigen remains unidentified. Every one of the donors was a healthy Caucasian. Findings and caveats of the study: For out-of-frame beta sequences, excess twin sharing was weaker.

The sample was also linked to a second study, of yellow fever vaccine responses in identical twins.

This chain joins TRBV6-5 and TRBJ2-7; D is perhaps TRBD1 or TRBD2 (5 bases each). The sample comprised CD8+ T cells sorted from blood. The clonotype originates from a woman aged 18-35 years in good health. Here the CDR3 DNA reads TGTGCCAGCAGTTACGAGGGGTACGGCTCCTACGAGCAGTACTTC. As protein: CASSYEGYGSYEQYF.